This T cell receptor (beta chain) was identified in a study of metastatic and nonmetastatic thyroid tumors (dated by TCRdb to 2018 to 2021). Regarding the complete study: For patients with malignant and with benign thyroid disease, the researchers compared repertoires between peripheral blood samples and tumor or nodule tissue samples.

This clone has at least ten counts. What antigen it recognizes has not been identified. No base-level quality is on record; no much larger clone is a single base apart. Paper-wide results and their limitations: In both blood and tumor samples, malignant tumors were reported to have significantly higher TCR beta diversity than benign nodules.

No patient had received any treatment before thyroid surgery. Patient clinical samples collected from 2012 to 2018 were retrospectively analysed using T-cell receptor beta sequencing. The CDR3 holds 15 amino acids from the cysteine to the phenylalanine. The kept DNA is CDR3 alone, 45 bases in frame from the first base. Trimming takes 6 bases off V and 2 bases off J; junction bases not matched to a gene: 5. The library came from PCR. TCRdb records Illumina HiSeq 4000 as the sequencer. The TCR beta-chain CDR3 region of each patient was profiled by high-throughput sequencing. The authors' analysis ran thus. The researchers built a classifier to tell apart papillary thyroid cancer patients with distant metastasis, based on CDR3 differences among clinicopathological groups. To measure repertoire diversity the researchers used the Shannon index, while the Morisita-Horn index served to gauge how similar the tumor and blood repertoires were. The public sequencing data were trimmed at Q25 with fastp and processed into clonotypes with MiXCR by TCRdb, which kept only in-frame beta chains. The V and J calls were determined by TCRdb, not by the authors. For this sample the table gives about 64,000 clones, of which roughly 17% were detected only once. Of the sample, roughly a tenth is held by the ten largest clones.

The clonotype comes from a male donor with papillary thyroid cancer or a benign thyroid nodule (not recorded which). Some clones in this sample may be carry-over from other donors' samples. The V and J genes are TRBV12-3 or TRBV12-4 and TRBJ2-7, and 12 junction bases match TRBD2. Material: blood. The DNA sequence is TGTGCCAGCAGCCCCGGACTAGCGGGGCCCTACGAGCAGTACTTC. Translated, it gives CASSPGLAGPYEQYF.